The clone carrying this T cell receptor beta chain was seen just once. Original handling: A productive frequency of 2.59 x 10-5 was the lowest detectable. TCRdb's copy holds only in-frame clones and misses some; the assay was immunoSEQ multiplex PCR. V and J calls plus clone size are reproduced from that table; the DNA served to infer D and trimming. The data show about 33,000 clones, around 81% seen once. The data were taken from a study of STAT5B mutations in CD4+ large granular lymphocyte leukemia. Overall study context: Among healthy controls, a particular HLA allele went with more CDR3 'QG' motifs.

The sample taken for sequencing was CD4+ T cells from blood buffy coats. The clonotype originates from a human donor in good health.

For the CDR3, the DNA is TGTGCCAGTAGTATTCTAGACTCCCAAGGCGGTGAGCAGTTCTTC. It specifies CASSILDSQGGEQFF. V is TRBV19 and J is TRBJ2-1, with D uncertain. V was trimmed by 3 bases and J by 9 bases, leaving 18 bases between them. The CDR3 has 15 amino acids. Germline V lookup: CDR1 LNHDA, CDR2 SQIVND (reference sequence). The complete variable domain, with remaining parts taken from reference TRBV19 and TRBJ2-1, reads DGGITQSPKYLFRKEGQNVTLSCEQNLNHDAMYWYRQDPGQGLRLIYYSQIVNDFQKGDIAEGYSVSREKKESFPLTVTSAQKNPTAFYLCASSILDSQGGEQFFGPGTRLTVL.